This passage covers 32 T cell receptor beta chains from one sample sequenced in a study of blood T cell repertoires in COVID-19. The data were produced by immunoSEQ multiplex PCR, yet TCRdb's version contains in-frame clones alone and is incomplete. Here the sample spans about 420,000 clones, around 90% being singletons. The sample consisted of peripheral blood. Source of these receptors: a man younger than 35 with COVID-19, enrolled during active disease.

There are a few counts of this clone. This CDR3 reads CASSRSELYNEQFF. The CDR3 DNA sequence: TGCGCCAGCAGCCGGTCCGAGCTCTACAATGAGCAGTTCTTC. The gene calls are TRBV5-1 and TRBJ2-1; D not certain. Germline CDR1 is SGHRS and CDR2 is YFSETQ. The V end was cut by 4 bases, the J end by 3 bases, with 11 bases between. This CDR3 comprises 14 residues.

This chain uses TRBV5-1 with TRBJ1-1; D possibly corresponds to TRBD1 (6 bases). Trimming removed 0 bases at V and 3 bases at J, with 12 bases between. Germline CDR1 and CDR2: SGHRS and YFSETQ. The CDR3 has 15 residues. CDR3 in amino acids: CASSLEPGDDTEAFF. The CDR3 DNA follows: TGCGCCAGCAGCTTGGAACCAGGGGACGACACTGAAGCTTTCTTT.

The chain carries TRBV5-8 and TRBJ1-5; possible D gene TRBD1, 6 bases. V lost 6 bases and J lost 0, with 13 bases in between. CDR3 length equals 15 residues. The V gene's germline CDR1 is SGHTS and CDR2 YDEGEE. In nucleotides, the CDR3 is TGTGCCAGCACCAGGACAGTCAATAGCAATCAGCCCCAGCATTTT. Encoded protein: CASTRTVNSNQPQHF.

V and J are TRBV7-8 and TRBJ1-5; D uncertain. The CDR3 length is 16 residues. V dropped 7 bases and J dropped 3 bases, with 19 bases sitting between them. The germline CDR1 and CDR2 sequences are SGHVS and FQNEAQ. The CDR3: CASTRNVVGVNQPQHF. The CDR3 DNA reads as TGTGCCAGCACCCGTAACGTAGTAGGAGTCAATCAGCCCCAGCATTTT.

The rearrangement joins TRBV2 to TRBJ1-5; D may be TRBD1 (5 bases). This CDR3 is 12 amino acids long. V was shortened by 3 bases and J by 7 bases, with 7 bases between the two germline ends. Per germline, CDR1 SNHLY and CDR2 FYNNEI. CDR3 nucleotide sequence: TGTGCCAGCAGTGAGCAGGGCCAGCCCCAGCATTTT. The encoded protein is CASSEQGQPQHF.

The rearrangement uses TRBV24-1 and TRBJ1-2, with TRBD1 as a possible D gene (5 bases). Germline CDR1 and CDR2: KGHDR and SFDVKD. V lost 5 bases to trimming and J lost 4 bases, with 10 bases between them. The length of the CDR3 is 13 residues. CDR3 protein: CATSGGAGYGYTF. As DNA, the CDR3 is TGTGCCACCAGTGGCGGGGCGGGCTATGGCTACACCTTC.

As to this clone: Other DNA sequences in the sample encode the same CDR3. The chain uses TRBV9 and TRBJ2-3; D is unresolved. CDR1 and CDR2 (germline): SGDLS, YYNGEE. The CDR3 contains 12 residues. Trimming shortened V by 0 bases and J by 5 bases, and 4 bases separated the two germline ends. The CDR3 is CASSVAGDTQYF. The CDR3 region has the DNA TGTGCCAGCAGCGTAGCGGGAGATACGCAGTATTTT.

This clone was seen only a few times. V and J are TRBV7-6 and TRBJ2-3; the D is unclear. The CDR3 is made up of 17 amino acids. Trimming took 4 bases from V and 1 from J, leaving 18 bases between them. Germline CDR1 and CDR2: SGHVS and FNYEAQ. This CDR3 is CASSSYPPTARTDTQYF. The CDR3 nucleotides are TGTGCCAGCAGCTCATACCCCCCTACAGCCCGCACAGATACGCAGTATTTT.

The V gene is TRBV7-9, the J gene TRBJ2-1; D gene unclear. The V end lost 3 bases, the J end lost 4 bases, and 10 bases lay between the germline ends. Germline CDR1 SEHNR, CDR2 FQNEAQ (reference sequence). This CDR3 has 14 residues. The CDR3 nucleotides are TGTGCCAGCAGCTTCCAGCGAACTTACAATGAGCAGTTCTTC. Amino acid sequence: CASSFQRTYNEQFF.

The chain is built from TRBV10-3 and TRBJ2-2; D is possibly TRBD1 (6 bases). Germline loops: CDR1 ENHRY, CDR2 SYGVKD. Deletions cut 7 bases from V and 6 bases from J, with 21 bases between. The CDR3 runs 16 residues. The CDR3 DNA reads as TGTGCCATCAAGGGCGCCTTTGCTGGGGGCGCCGGGGAGCTGTTTTTT. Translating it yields CAIKGAFAGGAGELFF.

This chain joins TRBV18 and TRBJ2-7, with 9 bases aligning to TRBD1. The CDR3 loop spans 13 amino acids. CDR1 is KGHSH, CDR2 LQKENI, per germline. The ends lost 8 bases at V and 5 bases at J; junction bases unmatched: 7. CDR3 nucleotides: TGTGCCAGCGGAAACAGGGGGCAGGACGAGCAGTACTTC. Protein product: CASGNRGQDEQYF.

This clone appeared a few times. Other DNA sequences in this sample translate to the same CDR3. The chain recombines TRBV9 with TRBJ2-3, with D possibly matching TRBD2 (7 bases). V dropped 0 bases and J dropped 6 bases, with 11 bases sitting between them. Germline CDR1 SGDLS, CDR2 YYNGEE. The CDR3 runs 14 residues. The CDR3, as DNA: TGTGCCAGCAGCGTAGCCAGGGGAGGGGATACGCAGTATTTT. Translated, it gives CASSVARGGDTQYF.

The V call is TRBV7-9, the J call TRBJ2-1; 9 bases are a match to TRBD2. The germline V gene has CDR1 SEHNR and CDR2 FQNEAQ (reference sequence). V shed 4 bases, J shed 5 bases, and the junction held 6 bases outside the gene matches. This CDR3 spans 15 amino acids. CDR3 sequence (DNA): TGTGCCAGCAGCTCCCGAGGCGGGGGGGACAATGAGCAGTTCTTC. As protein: CASSSRGGGDNEQFF.

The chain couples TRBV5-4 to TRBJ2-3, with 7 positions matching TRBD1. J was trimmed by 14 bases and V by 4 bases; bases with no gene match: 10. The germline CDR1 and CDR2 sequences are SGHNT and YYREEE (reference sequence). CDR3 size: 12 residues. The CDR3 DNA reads TGTGCCAGCAGCGCGGACAGGATCCCGCCGTATTTT. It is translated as CASSADRIPPYF.

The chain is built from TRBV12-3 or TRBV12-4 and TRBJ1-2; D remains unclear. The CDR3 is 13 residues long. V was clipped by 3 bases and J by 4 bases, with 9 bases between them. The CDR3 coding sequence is TGTGCCAGCAGTTTCGGGGAAGTCTATGGCTACACCTTC. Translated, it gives CASSFGEVYGYTF.

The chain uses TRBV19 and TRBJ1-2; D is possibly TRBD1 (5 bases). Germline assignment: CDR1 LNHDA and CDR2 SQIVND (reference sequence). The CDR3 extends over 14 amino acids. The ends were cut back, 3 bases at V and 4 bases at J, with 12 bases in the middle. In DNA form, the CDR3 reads TGTGCCAGTAGTATCCCCAACAGGTTCTATGGCTACACCTTC. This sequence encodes CASSIPNRFYGYTF.

The CDR3 here is CASGAGAYNEQFF. The CDR3 DNA reads as TGTGCCAGTGGAGCGGGCGCTTACAATGAGCAGTTCTTC. V is TRBV6-6 and J is TRBJ2-1; a possible D gene is TRBD2 (6 bases). CDR3 length: 13 residues. The germline V gene has CDR1 MNHNY and CDR2 SVGAGI (reference sequence). The V end lost 9 bases, the J end lost 4 bases, and 13 bases lay between the germline ends.

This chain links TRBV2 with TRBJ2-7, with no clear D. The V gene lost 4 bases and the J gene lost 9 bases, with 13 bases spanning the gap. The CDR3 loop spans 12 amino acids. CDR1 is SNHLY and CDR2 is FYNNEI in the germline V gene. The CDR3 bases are TGTGCCAGCAGTGGACGGGTCGATGTGCAGTACTTC. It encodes CASSGRVDVQYF.

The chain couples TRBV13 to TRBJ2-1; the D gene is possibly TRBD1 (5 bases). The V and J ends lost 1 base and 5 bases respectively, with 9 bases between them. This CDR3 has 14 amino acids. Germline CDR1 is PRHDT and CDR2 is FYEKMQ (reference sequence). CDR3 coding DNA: TGTGCCAGCAGCTTAGATAGCAGGGACAATGAGCAGTTCTTC. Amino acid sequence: CASSLDSRDNEQFF. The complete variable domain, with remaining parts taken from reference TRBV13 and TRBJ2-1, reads AAGVIQSPRHLIKEKRETATLKCYPIPRHDTVYWYQQGPGQDPQFLISFYEKMQSDKGSIPDRFSAQQFSDYHSELNMSSLELGDSALYFCASSLDSRDNEQFFGPGTRLTVL.

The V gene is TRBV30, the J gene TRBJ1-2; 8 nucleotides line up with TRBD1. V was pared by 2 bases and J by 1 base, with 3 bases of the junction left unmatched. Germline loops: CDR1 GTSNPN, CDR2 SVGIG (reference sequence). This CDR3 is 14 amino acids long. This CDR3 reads CAWSNRGFNYGYTF. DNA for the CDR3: TGTGCCTGGAGTAACAGGGGGTTTAACTATGGCTACACCTTC.

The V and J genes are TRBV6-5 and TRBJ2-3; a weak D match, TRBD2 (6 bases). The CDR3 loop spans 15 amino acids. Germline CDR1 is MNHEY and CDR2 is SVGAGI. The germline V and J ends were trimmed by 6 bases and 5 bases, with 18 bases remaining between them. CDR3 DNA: TGTGCCAGCAGCTTTGGACGGAAAGCGGGAGATACGCAGTATTTT. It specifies CASSFGRKAGDTQYF.

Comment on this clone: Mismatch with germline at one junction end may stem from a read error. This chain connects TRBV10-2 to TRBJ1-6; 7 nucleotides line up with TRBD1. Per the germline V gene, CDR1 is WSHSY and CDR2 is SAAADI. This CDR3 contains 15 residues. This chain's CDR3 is CASSLQGMRNSPLHF. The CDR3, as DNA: TGCGCCAGCAGTTTACAGGGGATGAGGAATTCACCCCTCCATTTT.

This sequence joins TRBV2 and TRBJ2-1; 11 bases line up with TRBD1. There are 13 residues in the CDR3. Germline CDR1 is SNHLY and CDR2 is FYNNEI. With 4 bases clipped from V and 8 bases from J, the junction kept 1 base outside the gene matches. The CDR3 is CASSGTGGDEQFF. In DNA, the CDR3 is TGTGCCAGCAGTGGGACAGGGGGCGATGAGCAGTTCTTC.

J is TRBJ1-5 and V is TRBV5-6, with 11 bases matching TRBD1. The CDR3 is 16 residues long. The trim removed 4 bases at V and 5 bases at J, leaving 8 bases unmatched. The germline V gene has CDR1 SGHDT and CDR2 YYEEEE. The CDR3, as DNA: TGTGCCAGCAGCCAAAGGACAGGGGGCTCCCATCAGCCCCAGCATTTT. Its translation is CASSQRTGGSHQPQHF.

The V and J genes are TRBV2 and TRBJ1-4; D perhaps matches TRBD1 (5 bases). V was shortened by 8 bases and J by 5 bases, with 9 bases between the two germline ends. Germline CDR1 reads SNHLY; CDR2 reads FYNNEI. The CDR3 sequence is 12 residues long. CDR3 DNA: TGTGCCAGCGCGAGACAGAATGAAAAACTGTTTTTT. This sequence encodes CASARQNEKLFF.

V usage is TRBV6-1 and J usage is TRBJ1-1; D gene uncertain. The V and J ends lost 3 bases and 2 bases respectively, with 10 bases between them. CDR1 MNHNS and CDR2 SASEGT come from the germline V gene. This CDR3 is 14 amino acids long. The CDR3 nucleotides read TGTGCCAGCAGTGAGGGAGGCAGAAACACTGAAGCTTTCTTT. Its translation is CASSEGGRNTEAFF.

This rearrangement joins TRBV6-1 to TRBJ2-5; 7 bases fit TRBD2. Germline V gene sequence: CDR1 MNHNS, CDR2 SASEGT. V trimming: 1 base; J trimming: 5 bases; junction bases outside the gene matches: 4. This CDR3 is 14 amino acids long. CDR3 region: CASSEGAGAETQYF. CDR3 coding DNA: TGTGCCAGCAGTGAAGGGGCGGGAGCGGAGACCCAGTACTTC.

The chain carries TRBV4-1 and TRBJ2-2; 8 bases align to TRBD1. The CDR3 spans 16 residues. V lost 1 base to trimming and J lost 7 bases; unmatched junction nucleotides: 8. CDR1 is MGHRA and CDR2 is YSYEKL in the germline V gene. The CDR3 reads CASSQGGQGRGGELFF. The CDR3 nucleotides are TGCGCCAGCAGCCAAGGTGGACAGGGAAGAGGCGGGGAGCTGTTTTTT.

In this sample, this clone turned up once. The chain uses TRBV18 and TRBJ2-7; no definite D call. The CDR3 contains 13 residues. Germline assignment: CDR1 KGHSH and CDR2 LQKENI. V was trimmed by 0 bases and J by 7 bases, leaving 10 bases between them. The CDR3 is CASSPPTVGEQYF. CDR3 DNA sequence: TGTGCCAGCTCACCACCGACCGTCGGGGAGCAGTACTTC.

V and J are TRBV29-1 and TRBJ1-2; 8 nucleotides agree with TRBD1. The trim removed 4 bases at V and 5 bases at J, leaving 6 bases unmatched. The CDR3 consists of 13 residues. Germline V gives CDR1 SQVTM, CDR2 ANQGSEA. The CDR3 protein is CSVGEGQGYGYTF. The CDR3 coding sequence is TGCAGCGTTGGGGAAGGACAGGGTTATGGCTACACCTTC.

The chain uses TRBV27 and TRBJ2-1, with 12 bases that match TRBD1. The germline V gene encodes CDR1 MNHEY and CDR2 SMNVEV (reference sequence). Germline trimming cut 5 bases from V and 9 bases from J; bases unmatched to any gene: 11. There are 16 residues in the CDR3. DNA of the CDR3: TGTGCCAGCAGTGGGACCGGGACAGGGGGCCGTTCTGAGCAGTTCTTC. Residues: CASSGTGTGGRSEQFF.

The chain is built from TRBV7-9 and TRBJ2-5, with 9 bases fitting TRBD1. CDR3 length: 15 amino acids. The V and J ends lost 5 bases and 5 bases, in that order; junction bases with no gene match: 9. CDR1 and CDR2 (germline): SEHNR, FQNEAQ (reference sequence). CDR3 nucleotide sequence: TGTGCCAGCAGCCAGAACAGGGGGCAGGGGGAGACCCAGTACTTC. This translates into CASSQNRGQGETQYF.